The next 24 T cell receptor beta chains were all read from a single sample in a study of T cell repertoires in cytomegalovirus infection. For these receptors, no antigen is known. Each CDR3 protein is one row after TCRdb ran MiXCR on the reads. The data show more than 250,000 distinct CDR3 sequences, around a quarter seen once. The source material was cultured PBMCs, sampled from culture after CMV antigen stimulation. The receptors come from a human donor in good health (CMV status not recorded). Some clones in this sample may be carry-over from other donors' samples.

CDR3 region: CASSLRRVAPYNEQFF. CDR3 DNA sequence: TGTGCCAGCAGTTTACGTCGGGTAGCCCCCTACAATGAGCAGTTCTTC. The rearrangement uses TRBV12-3 or TRBV12-4 and TRBJ2-1; D is undetermined. Trimming pared 2 bases from V and 2 bases from J, leaving 13 bases between. CDR3 length: 16 residues.

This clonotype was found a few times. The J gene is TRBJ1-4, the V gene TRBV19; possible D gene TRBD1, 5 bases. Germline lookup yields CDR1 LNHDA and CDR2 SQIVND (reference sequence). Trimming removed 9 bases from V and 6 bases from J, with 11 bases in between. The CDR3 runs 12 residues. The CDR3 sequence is CASSARDEKLFF. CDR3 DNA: TGTGCCAGCTCCGCCAGGGATGAAAAACTGTTTTTT.

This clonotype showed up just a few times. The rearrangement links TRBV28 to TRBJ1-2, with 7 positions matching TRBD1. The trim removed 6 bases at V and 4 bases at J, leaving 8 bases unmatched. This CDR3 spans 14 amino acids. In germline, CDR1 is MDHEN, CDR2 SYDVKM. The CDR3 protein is CASRDGTATYGYTF. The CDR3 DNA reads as TGTGCCAGCAGAGACGGGACAGCTACCTATGGCTACACCTTC.

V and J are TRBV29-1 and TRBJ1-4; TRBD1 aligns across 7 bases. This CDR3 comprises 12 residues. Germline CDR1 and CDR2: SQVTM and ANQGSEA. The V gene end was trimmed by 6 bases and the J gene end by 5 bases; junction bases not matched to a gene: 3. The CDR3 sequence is CSVAGGNEKLFF. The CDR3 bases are TGCAGCGTAGCAGGGGGGAATGAAAAACTGTTTTTT. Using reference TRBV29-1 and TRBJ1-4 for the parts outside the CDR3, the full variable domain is SAVISQKPSRDICQRGTSLTIQCQVDSQVTMMFWYRQQPGQSLTLIATANQGSEATYESGFVIDKFPISRPNLTFSTLTVSNMSPEDSSIYLCSVAGGNEKLFFGSGTQLSVL.

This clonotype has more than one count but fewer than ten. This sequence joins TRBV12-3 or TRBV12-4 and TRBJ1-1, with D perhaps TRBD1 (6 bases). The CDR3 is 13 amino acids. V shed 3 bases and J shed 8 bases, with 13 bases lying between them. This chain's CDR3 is CASSFGSGTEAFF. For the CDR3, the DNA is TGTGCCAGCAGTTTTGGATCCGGGACAGAAGCTTTCTTT.

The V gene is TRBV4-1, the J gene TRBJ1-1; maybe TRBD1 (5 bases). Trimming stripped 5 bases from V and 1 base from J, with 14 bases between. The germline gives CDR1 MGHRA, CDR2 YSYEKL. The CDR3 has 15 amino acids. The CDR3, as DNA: TGCGCCAGCAGCGTCGCGGGGCAGGCGAACACTGAAGCTTTCTTT. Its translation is CASSVAGQANTEAFF.

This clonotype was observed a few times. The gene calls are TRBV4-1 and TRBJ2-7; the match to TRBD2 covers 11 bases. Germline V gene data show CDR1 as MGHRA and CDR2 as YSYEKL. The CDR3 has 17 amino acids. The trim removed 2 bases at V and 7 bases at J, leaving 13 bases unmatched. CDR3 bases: TGCGCCAGCAGCCAATTAATAGCGGGAGGGCCCTCTCGGGAGCAGTACTTC. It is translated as CASSQLIAGGPSREQYF.

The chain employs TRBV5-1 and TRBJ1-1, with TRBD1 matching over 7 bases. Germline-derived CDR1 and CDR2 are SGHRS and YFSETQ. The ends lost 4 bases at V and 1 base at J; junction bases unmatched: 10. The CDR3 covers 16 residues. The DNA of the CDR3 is TGCGCCAGCAGCGAAAGACGAGGGGGCCGGAACACTGAAGCTTTCTTT. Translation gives CASSERRGGRNTEAFF.

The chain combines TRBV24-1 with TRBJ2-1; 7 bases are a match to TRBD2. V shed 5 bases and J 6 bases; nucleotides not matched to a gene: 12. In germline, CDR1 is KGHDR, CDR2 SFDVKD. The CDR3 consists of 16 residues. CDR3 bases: TGTGCCACCAGTGTGAGTGGCCAGCGGGAAGGCAATGAGCAGTTCTTC. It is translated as CATSVSGQREGNEQFF.

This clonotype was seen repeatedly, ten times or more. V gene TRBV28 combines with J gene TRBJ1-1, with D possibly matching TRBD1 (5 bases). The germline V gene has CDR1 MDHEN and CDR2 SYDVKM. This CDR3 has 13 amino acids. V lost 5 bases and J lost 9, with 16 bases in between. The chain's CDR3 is CASSGPRQGQAFF. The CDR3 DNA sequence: TGTGCCAGCAGTGGTCCCCGGCAGGGACAAGCTTTCTTT.

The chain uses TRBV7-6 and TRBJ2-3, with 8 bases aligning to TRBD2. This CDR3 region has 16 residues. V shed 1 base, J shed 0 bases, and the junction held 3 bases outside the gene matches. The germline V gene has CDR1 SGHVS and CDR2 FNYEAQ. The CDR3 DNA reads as TGTGCCAGCAGCTTAGGTATAGCGGGGAGCACAGATACGCAGTATTTT. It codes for CASSLGIAGSTDTQYF. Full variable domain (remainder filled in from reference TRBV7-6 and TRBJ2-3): GAGVSQSPRYKVTKRGQDVALRCDPISGHVSLYWYRQALGQGPEFLTYFNYEAQQDKSGLPNDRFSAERPEGSISTLTIQRTEQRDSAMYRCASSLGIAGSTDTQYFGPGTRLTVL.

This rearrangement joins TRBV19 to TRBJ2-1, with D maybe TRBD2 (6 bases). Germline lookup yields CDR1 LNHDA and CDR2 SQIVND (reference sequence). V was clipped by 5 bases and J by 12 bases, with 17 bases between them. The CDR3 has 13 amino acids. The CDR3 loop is CASSPQGDGGQFF. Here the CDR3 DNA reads TGTGCCAGTAGTCCGCAGGGAGACGGGGGGCAGTTCTTC.

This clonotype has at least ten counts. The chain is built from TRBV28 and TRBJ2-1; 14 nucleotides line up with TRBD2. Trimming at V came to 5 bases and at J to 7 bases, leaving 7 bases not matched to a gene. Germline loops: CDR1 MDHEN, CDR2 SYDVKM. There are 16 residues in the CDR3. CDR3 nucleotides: TGTGCCAGCAGTCCGGGACTAGCGGGAGTAGGTAATGAGCAGTTCTTC. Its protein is CASSPGLAGVGNEQFF.

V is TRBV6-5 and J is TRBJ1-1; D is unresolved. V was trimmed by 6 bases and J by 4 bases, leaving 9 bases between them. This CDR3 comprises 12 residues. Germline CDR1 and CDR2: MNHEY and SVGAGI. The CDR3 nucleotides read TGTGCCAGCAGATCCCGGGGCACTGAAGCTTTCTTT. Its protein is CASRSRGTEAFF.

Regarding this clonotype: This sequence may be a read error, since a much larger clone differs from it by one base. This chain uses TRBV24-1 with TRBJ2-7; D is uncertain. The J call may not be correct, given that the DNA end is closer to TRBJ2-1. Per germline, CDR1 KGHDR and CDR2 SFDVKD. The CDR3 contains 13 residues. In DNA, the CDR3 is TGTGCCACCAGTGACCCCCCGTTGGGGGAGCAGTTCTTC. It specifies CATSDPPLGEQFF.

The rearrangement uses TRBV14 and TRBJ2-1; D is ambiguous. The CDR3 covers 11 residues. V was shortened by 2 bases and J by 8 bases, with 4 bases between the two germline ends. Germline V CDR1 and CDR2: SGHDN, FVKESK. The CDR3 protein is CASSQYHEQFF. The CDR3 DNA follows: TGTGCCAGCAGCCAATACCATGAGCAGTTCTTC.

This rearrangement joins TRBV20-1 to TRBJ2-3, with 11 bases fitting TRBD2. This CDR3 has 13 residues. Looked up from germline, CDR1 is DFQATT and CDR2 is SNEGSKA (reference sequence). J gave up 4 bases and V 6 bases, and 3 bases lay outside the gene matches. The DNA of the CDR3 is TGCAGTGCAAAACTAGCGGGAGCAGATACGCAGTATTTT. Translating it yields CSAKLAGADTQYF.

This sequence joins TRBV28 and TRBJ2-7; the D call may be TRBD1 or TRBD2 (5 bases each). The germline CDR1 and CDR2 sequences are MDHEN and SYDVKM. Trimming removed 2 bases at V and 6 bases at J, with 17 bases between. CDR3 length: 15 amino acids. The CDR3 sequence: CASSLMGPLDSEQYF. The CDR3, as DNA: TGTGCCAGCAGTTTAATGGGACCCCTAGACTCCGAGCAGTACTTC.

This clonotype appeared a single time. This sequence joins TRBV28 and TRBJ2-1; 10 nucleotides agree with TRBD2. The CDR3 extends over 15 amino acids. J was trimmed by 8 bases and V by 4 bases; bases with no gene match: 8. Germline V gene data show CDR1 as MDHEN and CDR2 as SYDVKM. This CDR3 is CASSSSGSLLYEQFF. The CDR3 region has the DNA TGTGCCAGCAGTTCTAGCGGGAGCCTTTTGTATGAGCAGTTCTTC.

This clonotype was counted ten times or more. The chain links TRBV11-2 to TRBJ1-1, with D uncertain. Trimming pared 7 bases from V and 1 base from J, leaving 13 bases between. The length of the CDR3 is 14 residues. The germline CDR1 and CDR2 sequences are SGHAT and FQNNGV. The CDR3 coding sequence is TGTGCCAGCACCCACACGGTCCGGAACACTGAAGCTTTCTTT. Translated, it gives CASTHTVRNTEAFF.

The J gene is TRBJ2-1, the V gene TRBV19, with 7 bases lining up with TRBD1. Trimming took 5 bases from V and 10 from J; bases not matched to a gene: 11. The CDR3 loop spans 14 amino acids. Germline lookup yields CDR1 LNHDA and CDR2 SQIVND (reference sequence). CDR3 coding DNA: TGTGCCAGTAGTGGGACCGGGACCAGGGGGGAGCAGTTCTTC. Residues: CASSGTGTRGEQFF.

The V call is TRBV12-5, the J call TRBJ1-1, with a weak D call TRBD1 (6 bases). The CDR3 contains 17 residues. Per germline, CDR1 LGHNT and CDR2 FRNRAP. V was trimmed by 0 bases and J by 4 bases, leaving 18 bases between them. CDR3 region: CASGLVLEGRGGTEAFF. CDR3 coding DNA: TGTGCTAGTGGTTTGGTACTTGAAGGCAGGGGAGGCACTGAAGCTTTCTTT.

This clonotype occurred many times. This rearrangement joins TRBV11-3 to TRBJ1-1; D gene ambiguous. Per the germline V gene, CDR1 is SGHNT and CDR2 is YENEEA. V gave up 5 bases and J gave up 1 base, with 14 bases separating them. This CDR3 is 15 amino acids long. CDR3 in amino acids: CASSTRPQANTEAFF. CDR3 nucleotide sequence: TGTGCCAGCAGCACCCGCCCTCAGGCGAACACTGAAGCTTTCTTT.

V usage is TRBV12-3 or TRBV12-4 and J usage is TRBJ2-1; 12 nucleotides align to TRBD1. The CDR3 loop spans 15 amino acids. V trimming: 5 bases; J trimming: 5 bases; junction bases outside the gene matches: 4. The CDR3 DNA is TGTGCCAGCAGTACGGGACAGGGGGCCCACAATGAGCAGTTCTTC. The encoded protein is CASSTGQGAHNEQFF.